This entry describes one T cell receptor beta chain. Antigen specificity is unknown. This sample is drawn from a study of cytomegalovirus exposure and HLA in healthy donors. Study-level points and caveats: The study assumed roughly uniform donor sequencing depth for presence/absence analyses. An analysis done earlier found most TCR beta V segments productive about 87% or about 30% of the time. The investigators catalogued 160 or so TCR beta chains as cytomegalovirus-associated. Later on, an analysis showed TCR association rates differing by HLA locus, with DRB1 the most and HLA-C the fewest.

The CDR3 consists of 16 residues. Germline CDR1 LNHDA, CDR2 SQIVND (reference sequence). V was shortened by 3 bases and J by 0 bases, with 12 bases between the two germline ends. PCR amplification relied on 60 Vbeta primers (plus 13 Jbeta primers). Method: immunoSEQ multiplex PCR; TCRdb's copy keeps in-frame clones and lacks some. The profile shows approximately 92,000 clones, about two thirds of them singletons. This sequence originates from a man aged 55 to 69 in good health and CMV-seronegative. Material for sequencing was PBMCs. The J gene is TRBJ1-5, the V gene TRBV19; D is perhaps TRBD1 (6 bases). This CDR3 reads CASSIQQGNSNQPQHF. The CDR3 DNA sequence: TGTGCCAGTAGTATCCAACAGGGCAATAGCAATCAGCCCCAGCATTTT.